Listed below are T cell receptor beta chains from one sample, sequenced in a study of blood T cell repertoires in COVID-19. Libraries were prepared by immunoSEQ multiplex PCR; TCRdb keeps only in-frame clonotypes and omits some of them. The sample has about 200,000 clones, approximately 82% seen once. Specimen: peripheral blood. Every receptor here comes from a human donor with acute or convalescent COVID-19. The donor label of this sample is uncertain. The CDR3 runs from the conserved cysteine through the conserved F or W. D genes are given only for firm matches. Clone size is shown for a subset of rows, as once, few, many or a class of expanded clone.

d_call	v_call	clone_size	j_call	cdr3_aa	cdr3_nt
NA	TRBV20-1	once	TRBJ1-1	CSASRGGDTEAFF	TGCAGTGCTAGTAGGGGAGGGGACACTGAAGCTTTCTTT
NA	TRBV2	NA	TRBJ1-2	CATRQDLSNYGYTF	TGTGCCACCCGACAGGACCTTTCTAACTATGGCTACACCTTC
TRBD2	TRBV2	NA	TRBJ2-4	CASSVAGGLKNIQYF	TGTGCCAGCAGCGTAGCGGGAGGTTTAAAAAACATTCAGTACTTC
NA	TRBV2	NA	TRBJ1-6	CASSFTELNSPLHF	TGTGCCAGCAGTTTTACAGAGCTTAATTCACCCCTCCACTTT
TRBD1	TRBV2	once	TRBJ1-6	CASRGGRGDNSPLHF	TGTGCCAGCAGGGGGGGCAGGGGGGATAATTCACCCCTCCACTTT
TRBD2	TRBV14	NA	TRBJ2-1	CASSLLRLAGYNEQFF	TGTGCCAGCAGCCTGCTAAGGCTAGCGGGCTACAATGAGCAGTTCTTC
TRBD2	TRBV9	NA	TRBJ2-2	CASSVGLAGAGGELFF	TGTGCCAGCAGCGTAGGACTAGCGGGAGCTGGCGGGGAGCTGTTTTTT
TRBD1	TRBV10-3	NA	TRBJ1-6	CAISEMAGGSPLHF	TGTGCCATCAGTGAGATGGCAGGGGGATCACCCCTCCACTTT
TRBD1	TRBV5-1	NA	TRBJ2-2	CASSRDRGNTGELFF	TGCGCCAGCAGCCGGGACAGGGGGAACACCGGGGAGCTGTTTTTT
NA	TRBV28	NA	TRBJ1-5	CASSLPSSSPHF	TGTGCCAGCAGTCTACCGTCCTCGTCTCCGCATTTT
TRBD1	TRBV6-6	NA	TRBJ1-6	CASRKAGTDFNSPLHF	TGTGCCAGCAGAAAAGCCGGGACAGATTTTAATTCACCCCTCCACTTT
NA	TRBV5-1	NA	TRBJ1-4	CASSRENEKLFF	TGCGCCAGCAGCCGGGAGAATGAAAAACTGTTTTTT
NA	TRBV5-1	NA	TRBJ1-2	CASSQDSIYTF	TGCGCCAGCAGCCAGGACAGTATCTACACCTTC
NA	TRBV2	once	TRBJ2-3	CASSSDIIGTQYF	TGTGCCAGCAGCTCTGACATCATAGGTACGCAGTATTTT
NA	TRBV28	once	TRBJ1-2	CASSLSPGANYGYTF	TGTGCCAGCAGTTTAAGCCCAGGGGCTAACTATGGCTACACCTTC
NA	TRBV20-1	NA	TRBJ2-5	CSASGSETQYF	TGCAGTGCTAGCGGGAGTGAGACCCAGTACTTC
NA	TRBV27	NA	TRBJ2-3	CASRVKGGTDTQYF	TGTGCCAGCAGAGTAAAGGGGGGCACAGATACGCAGTATTTT
NA	TRBV30	few	TRBJ2-2	CAWSVGSTGELFF	TGTGCCTGGAGTGTCGGGAGTACCGGGGAGCTGTTTTTT
TRBD1	TRBV27	once	TRBJ1-5	CASSPYRDRVSNQPQHF	TGTGCCAGCAGTCCCTACCGGGACAGGGTCAGCAATCAGCCCCAGCATTTT
TRBD2	TRBV24-1	NA	TRBJ2-7	CATSSSGTYEQYF	TGTGCCACCAGTTCGAGCGGGACCTACGAGCAGTACTTC
NA	TRBV6-5	NA	TRBJ1-2	CASSYGGGGNYGYTF	TGTGCCAGCAGTTACGGGGGGGGTGGTAACTATGGCTACACCTTC
TRBD2	TRBV6-2/TRBV6-3	NA	TRBJ2-7	CASSSPGLAGAYEQYF	TGTGCCAGCAGTTCCCCGGGACTAGCGGGAGCCTACGAGCAGTACTTC
TRBD1	TRBV18	NA	TRBJ1-1	CASSRPGTGNTEAFF	TGTGCCAGCTCCCGTCCCGGGACAGGAAACACTGAAGCTTTCTTT
TRBD2	TRBV4-1	NA	TRBJ2-2	CASSRHDTGLAGGSDTGELFF	TGCGCCAGCAGCCGACACGATACGGGACTAGCGGGAGGCTCGGACACCGGGGAGCTGTTTTTT
TRBD2	TRBV2	once	TRBJ2-3	CARGSGGTDTQYF	TGTGCCCGGGGGAGCGGGGGCACAGATACGCAGTATTTT
TRBD1	TRBV24-1	NA	TRBJ2-7	CATSDSGQHSYEQYF	TGTGCCACCAGTGACTCGGGACAGCACTCCTACGAGCAGTACTTC
NA	TRBV19	NA	TRBJ1-6	CASSTQTGTNSPLHF	TGTGCCAGTAGTACCCAGACAGGTACTAATTCACCCCTCCACTTT
NA	TRBV27	NA	TRBJ1-4	CASMDRHLNEKLFF	TGTGCCAGCATGGATAGACACCTTAATGAAAAACTGTTTTTT
TRBD1	TRBV6-1	NA	TRBJ1-6	CASSVNPPTGTGNSPLHF	TGTGCCAGCAGTGTAAACCCTCCAACCGGGACAGGGAATTCACCCCTCCACTTT
TRBD2	TRBV2	NA	TRBJ2-3	CASIPSGRGGDTQYF	TGTGCCAGCATCCCCAGCGGGAGGGGTGGAGATACGCAGTATTTT
NA	TRBV15	few	TRBJ1-1	CATAGVPTEAFF	TGTGCCACGGCAGGGGTCCCCACTGAAGCTTTCTTT
TRBD2	TRBV24-1	NA	TRBJ2-1	CATSDPRTSGMTNEQFF	TGTGCCACCAGTGATCCCCGGACTAGCGGGATGACGAATGAGCAGTTCTTC
TRBD2	TRBV18	NA	TRBJ2-5	CASSPLGLAEETQYF	TGTGCCAGCTCACCACTGGGACTAGCGGAAGAGACCCAGTACTTC